This TCR beta chain was captured by sequencing in a study of T cell responses to AZD1222 COVID-19 vaccine. Study conclusions and caveats: Mapped onto spike, vaccine-associated CD4 TCRs spanned it and were dominant at 160-218 and 743-854. Baseline testing showed seropositivity in only six or seven AZD1222 recipients.

From germline, CDR1 is SEHNR and CDR2 FQNEAQ (reference sequence). Trimming cost V 5 bases and J 0 bases, with 10 bases left between them. This CDR3 is 14 amino acids long. For this clone: Antigen specificity is unknown.

Profiled with immunoSEQ multiplex PCR; TCRdb holds only in-frame clones, not every one. The table includes around 130,000 clones, 87% detected once. This receptor was identified in an adult in good health. Here the sequenced sample was peripheral blood, taken on day 0 of AZD1222 vaccination. The chain employs TRBV7-9 and TRBJ1-2; maybe TRBD1 (5 bases). CDR3 protein: CASSMGEANYGYTF. The CDR3 coding sequence is TGTGCCAGCAGCATGGGGGAAGCTAACTATGGCTACACCTTC.